This T cell receptor beta chain was captured by sequencing in a study of T cell responses to AZD1222 COVID-19 vaccine. Study-wide results and caveats: In a largely white British group with more females than males, clonal diversity was possibly underestimated. With dominance at 160-218 and 743-854, vaccine-associated CD4 TCRs spanned spike. Repertoires were obtained only post-peak T cell response.

Generated by immunoSEQ multiplex PCR, the TCRdb table keeps only in-frame clones and is missing some. The sample contains 130,000 to 150,000 clones, about 92% of which appear only once. The V segment lost 4 bases and the J segment 7 bases; nucleotides outside the gene matches: 7. CDR3 length equals 15 residues. CDR1 is LGHDT, CDR2 YNNKEL, per germline (reference sequence). For this clone: Its antigen is undetermined.

This clonotype was sampled from an adult in good health. The chain joins TRBV3-1 (or the pseudogene TRBV3-2) to TRBJ2-1; 10 nucleotides line up with TRBD2. The sample here was peripheral blood, taken on day 0 of AZD1222 vaccination. The CDR3 nucleotides read TGTGCCAGCAGCCCTACCGGGACTAGCGATAATGAGCAGTTCTTC. Its protein product is CASSPTGTSDNEQFF.